This is a list of T cell receptor beta chains from one sample in a study of regulatory T cells in long-lasting Graves disease. Each CDR3 protein is one row after TCRdb ran MiXCR on the multiplex PCR reads. The sample records 300,000 to 350,000 distinct CDR3 sequences, around 20% being singletons. The sequenced sample was peripheral blood mononuclear cells (PBMCs), obtained when the disease was refractory, from a patient treated with antithyroid drugs. The source is a female donor with Graves disease. The CDR3 runs from the conserved cysteine through the conserved F or W. D genes are given only for firm matches. Size is stated for part of the rows, as once, few or many counts, or as a class when the clone is expanded.

CDR3nt: TGTGCCAGCAGTCCCTCTAAGGGACAGGGGAGGAACACTGAAGCTTTCTTT
CDR3aa: CASSPSKGQGRNTEAFF
abundance: many
v_gene: TRBV7-9
d_gene: TRBD1
j_gene: TRBJ1-1

CDR3nt: TGTGCCATCAGAGATCGGGACAGGGCTTACACCGGGGAGCTGTTTTTT
CDR3aa: CAIRDRDRAYTGELFF
abundance: many
v_gene: TRBV10-3
d_gene: TRBD1
j_gene: TRBJ2-2

CDR3nt: TGTGCCAGCTCACATGGACAGCCTGGTGGCTACACCTTC
CDR3aa: CASSHGQPGGYTF
abundance: few
v_gene: TRBV18
d_gene: -
j_gene: TRBJ1-2

CDR3nt: TGTGCCAGCAGTCCACAGGGAACCTATAATTCACCCCTCCACTTT
CDR3aa: CASSPQGTYNSPLHF
abundance: many
v_gene: TRBV12-3/TRBV12-4
d_gene: -
j_gene: TRBJ1-6

CDR3nt: TGCAGTGCAGAGGACAGGGTAACTGAAGCTTTCTTT
CDR3aa: CSAEDRVTEAFF
abundance: few
v_gene: TRBV20-1
d_gene: TRBD1
j_gene: TRBJ1-1

CDR3nt: TGTGCCAGCAGCTCGGACCTCCTGGGGCGACTAGCCAAAAACATTCAGTACTTC
CDR3aa: CASSSDLLGRLAKNIQYF
abundance: few
v_gene: TRBV7-3
d_gene: -
j_gene: TRBJ2-4

CDR3nt: TGTGCCAGCAGTTTTCGGCAATCCCCTCATAATGAGCAGTTCTTC
CDR3aa: CASSFRQSPHNEQFF
abundance: -
v_gene: TRBV27
d_gene: -
j_gene: TRBJ2-1

CDR3nt: TGTGCCAGCAGTTCGGGACTAGCGGGAGTTGCAGATACGCAGTATTTT
CDR3aa: CASSSGLAGVADTQYF
abundance: few
v_gene: TRBV12-3/TRBV12-4
d_gene: TRBD2
j_gene: TRBJ2-3

CDR3nt: TGTGCCAGCAGCTTAAGGGGAGACCTTGGGACAGACTACGAGCAGTACTTC
CDR3aa: CASSLRGDLGTDYEQYF
abundance: -
v_gene: TRBV7-8
d_gene: TRBD1
j_gene: TRBJ2-7

CDR3nt: TGTGCCAGCATCCCCGGGACAGGGAGTTCCCTCCACTATGGCTACACCTTC
CDR3aa: CASIPGTGSSLHYGYTF
abundance: -
v_gene: TRBV5-5
d_gene: TRBD1
j_gene: TRBJ1-2

CDR3nt: TGTGCCATCAGGGACCCCCCAAGCGGGACAACTAATGAAAAACTGTTTTTT
CDR3aa: CAIRDPPSGTTNEKLFF
abundance: few
v_gene: TRBV10-3
d_gene: -
j_gene: TRBJ1-4

CDR3nt: TGTGCCAGCAGTAATCGGGTAGGGGAGACTGAAGCTTTCTTT
CDR3aa: CASSNRVGETEAFF
abundance: many
v_gene: TRBV27
d_gene: -
j_gene: TRBJ1-1

CDR3nt: TGTGCCAGCAGCCCACTAGCGGGGGGTACTAGCTCCTACAATGAGCAGTTCTTC
CDR3aa: CASSPLAGGTSSYNEQFF
abundance: -
v_gene: TRBV7-8
d_gene: TRBD2
j_gene: TRBJ2-1

CDR3nt: TGTGCCAGCAGCTTCCCCGCTAGCGGGAGGGACGCGAACACCGGGGAGCTGTTTTTT
CDR3aa: CASSFPASGRDANTGELFF
abundance: -
v_gene: TRBV27
d_gene: TRBD2
j_gene: TRBJ2-2